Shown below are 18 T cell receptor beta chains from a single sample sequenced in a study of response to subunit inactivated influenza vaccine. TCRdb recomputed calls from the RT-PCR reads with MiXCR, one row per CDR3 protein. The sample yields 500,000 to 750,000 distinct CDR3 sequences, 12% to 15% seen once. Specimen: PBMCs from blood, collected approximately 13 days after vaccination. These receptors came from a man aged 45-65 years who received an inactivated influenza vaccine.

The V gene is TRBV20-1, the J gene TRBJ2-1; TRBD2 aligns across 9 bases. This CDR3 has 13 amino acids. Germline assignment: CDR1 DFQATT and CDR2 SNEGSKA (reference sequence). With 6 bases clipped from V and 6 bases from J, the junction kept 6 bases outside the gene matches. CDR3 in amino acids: CSALGLASNEQFF. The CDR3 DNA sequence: TGCAGTGCCTTAGGACTAGCGAGCAATGAGCAGTTCTTC.

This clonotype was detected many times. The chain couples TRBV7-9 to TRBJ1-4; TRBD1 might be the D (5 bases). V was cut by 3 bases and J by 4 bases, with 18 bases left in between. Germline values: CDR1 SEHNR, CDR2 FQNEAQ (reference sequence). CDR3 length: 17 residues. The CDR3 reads CASSFGFIAGGNEKLFF. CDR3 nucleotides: TGTGCCAGCAGCTTTGGGTTTATCGCTGGGGGTAATGAAAAACTGTTTTTT.

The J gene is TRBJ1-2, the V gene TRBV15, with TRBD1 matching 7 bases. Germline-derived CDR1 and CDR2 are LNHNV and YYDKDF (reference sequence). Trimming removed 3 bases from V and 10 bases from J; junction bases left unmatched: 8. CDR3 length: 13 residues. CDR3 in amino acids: CATSRGSDRDYTF. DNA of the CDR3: TGTGCCACCAGCAGGGGATCTGACAGGGACTACACCTTC.

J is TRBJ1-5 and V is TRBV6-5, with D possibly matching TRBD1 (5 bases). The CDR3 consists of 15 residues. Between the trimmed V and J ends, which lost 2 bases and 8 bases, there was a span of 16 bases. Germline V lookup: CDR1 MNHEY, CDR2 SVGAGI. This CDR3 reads CASSYRFDSSEPQHF. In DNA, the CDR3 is TGTGCCAGCAGTTACAGGTTTGACAGTAGCGAGCCCCAGCATTTT.

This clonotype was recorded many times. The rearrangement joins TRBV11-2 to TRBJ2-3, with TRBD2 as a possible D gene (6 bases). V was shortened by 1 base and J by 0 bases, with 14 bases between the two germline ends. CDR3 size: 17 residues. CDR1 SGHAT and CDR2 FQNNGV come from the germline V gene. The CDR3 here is CASSLVWRGSSTDTQYF. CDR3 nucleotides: TGTGCCAGCAGCTTAGTGTGGCGGGGATCGAGCACAGATACGCAGTATTTT.

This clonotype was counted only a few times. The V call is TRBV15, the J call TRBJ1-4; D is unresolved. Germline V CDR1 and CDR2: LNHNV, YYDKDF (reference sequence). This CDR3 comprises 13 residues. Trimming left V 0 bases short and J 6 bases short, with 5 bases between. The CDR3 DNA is TGTGCCACCAGCAGAGATACGTATGAAAAACTGTTTTTT. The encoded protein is CATSRDTYEKLFF.

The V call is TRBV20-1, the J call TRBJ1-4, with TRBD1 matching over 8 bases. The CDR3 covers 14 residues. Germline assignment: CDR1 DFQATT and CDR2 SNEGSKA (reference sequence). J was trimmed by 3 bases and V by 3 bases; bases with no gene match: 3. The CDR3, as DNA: TGCAGTGCTAGCTACAGGGGGGCTAATGAAAAACTGTTTTTT. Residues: CSASYRGANEKLFF.

In DNA form, the CDR3 reads TGTGCCAGCAGTCAATCGCGGACCTCGGATAATTCACCCCTCCACTTT. Translation: CASSQSRTSDNSPLHF. The V gene is TRBV6-1, the J gene TRBJ1-6, with D uncertain. Trimming removed 5 bases from V and 5 bases from J, with 16 bases in between. The CDR3 is 16 residues long. In germline, CDR1 is MNHNS, CDR2 SASEGT.

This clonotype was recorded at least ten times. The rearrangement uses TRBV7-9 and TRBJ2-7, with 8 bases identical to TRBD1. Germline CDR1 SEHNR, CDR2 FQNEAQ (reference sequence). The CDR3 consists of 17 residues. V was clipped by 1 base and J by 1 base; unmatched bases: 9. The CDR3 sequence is CASSLGGVRGLSYEQYF. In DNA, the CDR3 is TGTGCCAGCAGCTTAGGAGGTGTCAGGGGGCTTTCCTACGAGCAGTACTTC.

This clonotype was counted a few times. In DNA, the CDR3 is TGCAGCGCCAGGGAGGGGGCGAGCTCCTACAATGAGCAGTTCTTC. It specifies CSAREGASSYNEQFF. The gene calls are TRBV29-1 and TRBJ2-1; either TRBD1 or TRBD2 may fit D (7 bases each). Between the trimmed V and J ends, which lost 7 bases and 0 bases, there was a span of 16 bases. The CDR3 has 15 residues. Germline V lookup: CDR1 SQVTM, CDR2 ANQGSEA.

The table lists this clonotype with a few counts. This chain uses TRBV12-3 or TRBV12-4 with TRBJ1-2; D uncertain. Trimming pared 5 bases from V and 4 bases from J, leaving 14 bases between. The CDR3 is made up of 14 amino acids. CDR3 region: CASSTITRVYGYTF. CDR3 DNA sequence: TGTGCCAGCAGTACCATCACTCGGGTCTATGGCTACACCTTC.

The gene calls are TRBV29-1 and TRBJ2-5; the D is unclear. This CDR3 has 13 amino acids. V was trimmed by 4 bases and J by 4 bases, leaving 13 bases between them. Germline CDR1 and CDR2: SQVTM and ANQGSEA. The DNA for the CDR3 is TGCAGCGTTGTACAAGGGCGGCGAGAGACCCAGTACTTC. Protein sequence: CSVVQGRRETQYF.

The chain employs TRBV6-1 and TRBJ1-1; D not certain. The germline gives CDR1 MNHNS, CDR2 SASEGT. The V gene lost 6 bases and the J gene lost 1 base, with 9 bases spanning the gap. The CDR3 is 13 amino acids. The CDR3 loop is CASRTNRNTEAFF. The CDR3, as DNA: TGTGCCAGCAGGACGAACAGGAACACTGAAGCTTTCTTT.

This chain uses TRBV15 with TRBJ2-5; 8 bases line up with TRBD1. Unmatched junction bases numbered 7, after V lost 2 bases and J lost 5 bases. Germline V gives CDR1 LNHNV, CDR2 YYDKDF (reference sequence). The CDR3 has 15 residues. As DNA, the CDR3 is TGTGCCACCAGCAGACAATTAACAGGGGGGGAGACCCAGTACTTC. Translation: CATSRQLTGGETQYF.

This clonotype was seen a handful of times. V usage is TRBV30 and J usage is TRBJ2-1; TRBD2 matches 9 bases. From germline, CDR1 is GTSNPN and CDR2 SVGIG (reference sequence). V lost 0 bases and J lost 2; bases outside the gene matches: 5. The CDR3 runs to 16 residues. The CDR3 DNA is TGTGCCTGGAGTGTTTGGCTAGCGGGAACCTACAATGAGCAGTTCTTC. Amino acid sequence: CAWSVWLAGTYNEQFF.

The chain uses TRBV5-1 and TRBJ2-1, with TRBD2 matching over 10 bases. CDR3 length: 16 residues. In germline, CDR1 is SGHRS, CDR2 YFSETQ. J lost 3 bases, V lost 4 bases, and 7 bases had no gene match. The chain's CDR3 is CASSDQTSGFYNEQFF. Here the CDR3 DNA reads TGCGCCAGCAGCGACCAGACTAGCGGGTTCTACAATGAGCAGTTCTTC.

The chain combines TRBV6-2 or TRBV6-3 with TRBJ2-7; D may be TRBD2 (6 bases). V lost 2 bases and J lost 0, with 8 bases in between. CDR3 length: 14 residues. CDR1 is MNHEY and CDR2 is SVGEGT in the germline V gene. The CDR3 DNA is TGTGCCAGCAGTTACATAGCGGCCTCCTACGAGCAGTACTTC. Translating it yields CASSYIAASYEQYF.

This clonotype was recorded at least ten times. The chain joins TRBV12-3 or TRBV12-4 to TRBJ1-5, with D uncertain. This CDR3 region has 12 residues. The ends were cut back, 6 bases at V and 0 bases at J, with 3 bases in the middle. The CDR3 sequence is CASSFSNQPQHF. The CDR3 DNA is TGTGCCAGCAGCTTTAGCAATCAGCCCCAGCATTTT.